This is a list of T cell receptor beta chains from one sample in a study of siplizumab effects on memory and regulatory T cells. The method was immunoSEQ multiplex PCR; TCRdb's version includes in-frame clones alone and lacks a portion of them. Of more than 85,000 clones in the sample, more than 90% were seen once. Sequenced material: CD4+ T cells sorted from blood. The receptors come from a human donor in good health. Some clones in this sample may be carry-over from other donors' samples. Each CDR3 is given with its conserved first and last residue. The D gene is left open where the match is weak. Expanded clones are given a class, and other clones once, few, many or no size at all.

D gene: .
V gene: TRBV6-5
clone size: .
J gene: TRBJ1-3
CDR3 DNA: TGTGCCAGCAGGAGGGACTCCAGAGGACCCACCATATATTTT
CDR3 protein: CASRRDSRGPTIYF

D gene: .
V gene: TRBV5-1
clone size: once
J gene: TRBJ2-3
CDR3 DNA: TGCGCCAGCAATGGACAGCAAACAGATACGCAGTATTTT
CDR3 protein: CASNGQQTDTQYF

D gene: .
V gene: TRBV30
clone size: few
J gene: TRBJ1-5
CDR3 DNA: TGTGCCTGGAGTGACCCCGTTGGGGCCCAGCATTTT
CDR3 protein: CAWSDPVGAQHF

D gene: .
V gene: TRBV6-7
clone size: .
J gene: TRBJ2-3
CDR3 DNA: TGTGCCAGCAGTGCCCGAGGCCGGGGAGATACGCAGTATTTT
CDR3 protein: CASSARGRGDTQYF

D gene: TRBD1
V gene: TRBV19
clone size: .
J gene: TRBJ2-5
CDR3 DNA: TGTGCCAGTACCTACAGGGGGCGCGGGCAAGAGACCCAGTACTTC
CDR3 protein: CASTYRGRGQETQYF

D gene: TRBD1
V gene: TRBV7-2
clone size: .
J gene: TRBJ1-3
CDR3 DNA: TGTGCCAGCAGCTTAGGTGGACAGGGAGGAAACACCATATATTTT
CDR3 protein: CASSLGGQGGNTIYF

D gene: .
V gene: TRBV2
clone size: once
J gene: TRBJ1-1
CDR3 DNA: TGTGCCAGCAAATTGAACACTGAAGCTTTCTTT
CDR3 protein: CASKLNTEAFF

D gene: .
V gene: TRBV7-2
clone size: .
J gene: TRBJ2-6
CDR3 DNA: TGTGCCAGCGGGAAGGGACCTGGGGCCAACGTCCTGACTTTC
CDR3 protein: CASGKGPGANVLTF

D gene: .
V gene: TRBV30
clone size: .
J gene: TRBJ1-2
CDR3 DNA: TGTGCCTGGAGTCAGGGAAACTATGGCTACACCTTC
CDR3 protein: CAWSQGNYGYTF

D gene: .
V gene: TRBV28
clone size: .
J gene: TRBJ1-3
CDR3 DNA: TGTGCCAGCAGTCCCCCCTTGGGGTTCGGAAACACCATATATTTT
CDR3 protein: CASSPPLGFGNTIYF

D gene: .
V gene: TRBV30
clone size: .
J gene: TRBJ1-3
CDR3 DNA: TGTGCCTGGGGAGTTAGCCCTTCGTCCCGCGACACCATATATTTT
CDR3 protein: CAWGVSPSSRDTIYF

D gene: TRBD1
V gene: TRBV11-2
clone size: once
J gene: TRBJ2-7
CDR3 DNA: TGTGCCAGCAGCTTGGGGACAGGGTGGGGCGAGCAGTACTTC
CDR3 protein: CASSLGTGWGEQYF

D gene: TRBD2
V gene: TRBV9
clone size: once
J gene: TRBJ2-3
CDR3 DNA: TGTGCCAGCAGCCACAGCGGGAGCGGAGATACGCAGTATTTT
CDR3 protein: CASSHSGSGDTQYF

D gene: TRBD1
V gene: TRBV28
clone size: .
J gene: TRBJ2-7
CDR3 DNA: TGTGCCAGCAGTTTATTCGAAGGACAGGGGGGAAACGAGCAGTACTTC
CDR3 protein: CASSLFEGQGGNEQYF

D gene: TRBD2
V gene: TRBV5-4
clone size: .
J gene: TRBJ2-2
CDR3 DNA: TGTGCCAGCAGCTTGGGTCTAGCGGAGAACACCGGGGAGCTGTTTTTT
CDR3 protein: CASSLGLAENTGELFF

D gene: .
V gene: TRBV11-2
clone size: .
J gene: TRBJ2-1
CDR3 DNA: TGTGCCAGCAGCCCCAACAGTTTTGGAGCGGACAATGAGCAGTTCTTC
CDR3 protein: CASSPNSFGADNEQFF

D gene: .
V gene: TRBV5-6
clone size: .
J gene: TRBJ1-2
CDR3 DNA: TGTGCCAGCAGCGTCGACAGAGCGGATGGCTACACCTTC
CDR3 protein: CASSVDRADGYTF

D gene: TRBD2
V gene: TRBV9
clone size: once
J gene: TRBJ2-1
CDR3 DNA: TGTGCCAGCAGCGTAGCCGGACTAGCGGTCAATGAGCAGTTCTTC
CDR3 protein: CASSVAGLAVNEQFF

D gene: TRBD1
V gene: TRBV27
clone size: .
J gene: TRBJ2-3
CDR3 DNA: TGTGCCAGCATGAGGGACAGGGCTGGTATAGATACGCAGTATTTT
CDR3 protein: CASMRDRAGIDTQYF

D gene: .
V gene: TRBV28
clone size: .
J gene: TRBJ1-1
CDR3 DNA: TGTGCCAGCAGTTTAAGGGAGACTGAAGCTTTCTTT
CDR3 protein: CASSLRETEAFF

D gene: .
V gene: TRBV2
clone size: .
J gene: TRBJ2-7
CDR3 DNA: TGTGCCACCACAGAGGAGCTCAACGGGGGTGAGCAGTACTTC
CDR3 protein: CATTEELNGGEQYF

D gene: .
V gene: TRBV6-5
clone size: .
J gene: TRBJ1-4
CDR3 DNA: TGTGCCAGCAGTTACTCAGGCAGCCCTGGTGAAAAACTGTTTTTT
CDR3 protein: CASSYSGSPGEKLFF

D gene: TRBD2
V gene: TRBV6-5
clone size: .
J gene: TRBJ2-7
CDR3 DNA: TGTGCCAGCATTCCCAGAGCGGGAGTTGATTACGAGCAGTACTTC
CDR3 protein: CASIPRAGVDYEQYF

D gene: .
V gene: TRBV27
clone size: .
J gene: TRBJ2-7
CDR3 DNA: TGTGCCAGCAGTTTATGGGGGGCGGGACCCTACGAGCAGTACTTC
CDR3 protein: CASSLWGAGPYEQYF

D gene: .
V gene: TRBV28
clone size: .
J gene: TRBJ2-2
CDR3 DNA: TGTGCCAGCAGTTTGAACTCGGCGGGAAATTCCGGGGAGCTGTTTTTT
CDR3 protein: CASSLNSAGNSGELFF

D gene: .
V gene: TRBV12-2
clone size: .
J gene: TRBJ1-3
CDR3 DNA: TGTGCAAGTCGCTTAGTTCTGGGGGAATCTCAGGGAAACACCATATATTTT
CDR3 protein: CASRLVLGESQGNTIYF

D gene: .
V gene: TRBV9
clone size: .
J gene: TRBJ2-1
CDR3 DNA: TGTGCCAGCAGCGTAGGGGTTCCCACGACTGAGCAGTTCTTC
CDR3 protein: CASSVGVPTTEQFF

D gene: .
V gene: TRBV18
clone size: once
J gene: TRBJ2-1
CDR3 DNA: TGTGCCAGCTCACCACCCTCTGGCAATGAGCAGTTCTTC
CDR3 protein: CASSPPSGNEQFF

D gene: TRBD1
V gene: TRBV18
clone size: once
J gene: TRBJ1-2
CDR3 DNA: TGTGCCAGCTCACCGGACAGGGCCTATGGCTACACCTTC
CDR3 protein: CASSPDRAYGYTF

D gene: TRBD1
V gene: TRBV19
clone size: once
J gene: TRBJ1-5
CDR3 DNA: TGTGCCAGTAGTACCCGGGACAGCGTTATTAGCAATCAGCCCCAGCATTTT
CDR3 protein: CASSTRDSVISNQPQHF

D gene: TRBD2
V gene: TRBV28
clone size: few
J gene: TRBJ2-3
CDR3 DNA: TGTGCCAGCAGTTTGACTAGCGGGATTTACACAGATACGCAGTATTTT
CDR3 protein: CASSLTSGIYTDTQYF

D gene: .
V gene: TRBV15
clone size: .
J gene: TRBJ1-4
CDR3 DNA: TGTGCCACCAGCCATGACAGCTTTAATGAAAAACTGTTTTTT
CDR3 protein: CATSHDSFNEKLFF

D gene: .
V gene: TRBV19
clone size: .
J gene: TRBJ2-7
CDR3 DNA: TGTGCCAGTAGTATAGGCGGCGGGGTCGGGGAGCAGTACTTC
CDR3 protein: CASSIGGGVGEQYF

D gene: .
V gene: TRBV7-3
clone size: .
J gene: TRBJ2-1
CDR3 DNA: TGTGCCAGCAGCTTGGTTGGTAGAGTTAGGGACAATGAGCAGTTCTTC
CDR3 protein: CASSLVGRVRDNEQFF

D gene: TRBD1
V gene: TRBV5-4
clone size: .
J gene: TRBJ2-7
CDR3 DNA: TGTGCCAGCAGCGACCGGACAGGGCGGTACGAGCAGTACTTC
CDR3 protein: CASSDRTGRYEQYF

D gene: .
V gene: TRBV5-6
clone size: .
J gene: TRBJ2-7
CDR3 DNA: TGTGCCAGCAGCTTGGATTGGAGGGGGACCTGCGAGCAGTACTTC
CDR3 protein: CASSLDWRGTCEQYF

D gene: .
V gene: TRBV19
clone size: once
J gene: TRBJ2-2
CDR3 DNA: TGTGCCTGTGGCCAGGTCAACACCGGGGAGCTGTTTTTT
CDR3 protein: CACGQVNTGELFF

D gene: .
V gene: TRBV12-5
clone size: .
J gene: TRBJ2-1
CDR3 DNA: TGTGCTAGTGGTTTATCTAGGGACTCCCTGTTCTTC
CDR3 protein: CASGLSRDSLFF

D gene: TRBD1
V gene: TRBV28
clone size: .
J gene: TRBJ1-2
CDR3 DNA: TGTGCCAGCAGTATCAACGGACAGGGGTCCGATGGCTACACCTTC
CDR3 protein: CASSINGQGSDGYTF

D gene: TRBD2
V gene: TRBV7-3
clone size: .
J gene: TRBJ2-5
CDR3 DNA: TGTGCCAGCAGCCCCAACGGGAGGGGAATACAAGAGACCCAGTACTTC
CDR3 protein: CASSPNGRGIQETQYF

D gene: .
V gene: TRBV19
clone size: .
J gene: TRBJ2-5
CDR3 DNA: TGTGCCAGTAGTGCCCAAGTACAAGAGACCCAGTACTTC
CDR3 protein: CASSAQVQETQYF

D gene: .
V gene: TRBV7-7
clone size: .
J gene: TRBJ2-3
CDR3 DNA: TGTGCTAGCACTAAAGGGACTGGGGGCACAGATACGCAGTATTTT
CDR3 protein: CASTKGTGGTDTQYF

D gene: .
V gene: TRBV27
clone size: .
J gene: TRBJ1-1
CDR3 DNA: TGTGCCAGCAGTCGGGCTGGGGAAGCTTTCTTT
CDR3 protein: CASSRAGEAFF

D gene: .
V gene: TRBV7-9
clone size: once
J gene: TRBJ2-6
CDR3 DNA: TGTGCCAGCAGCATGAGCCGGGAGGCCAACGTCCTGACTTTC
CDR3 protein: CASSMSREANVLTF

D gene: .
V gene: TRBV27
clone size: .
J gene: TRBJ2-2
CDR3 DNA: TGTGCCAGCAGGAGGGCCGCGAACACCGGGGAGCTGTTTTTT
CDR3 protein: CASRRAANTGELFF

D gene: TRBD1
V gene: TRBV29-1
clone size: .
J gene: TRBJ2-7
CDR3 DNA: TGCAGCGCCTCGGACAGGGTACCCTACGAGCAGTACTTC
CDR3 protein: CSASDRVPYEQYF

D gene: .
V gene: TRBV19
clone size: .
J gene: TRBJ1-5
CDR3 DNA: TGTGCCAGTACACCAAGCAGGTGGGGGAATCAGCCCCAGCATTTT
CDR3 protein: CASTPSRWGNQPQHF

D gene: .
V gene: TRBV2
clone size: once
J gene: TRBJ2-1
CDR3 DNA: TGTGCCAGCAATCCTAGCAGCTCCTACAATGAGCAGTTCTTC
CDR3 protein: CASNPSSSYNEQFF

D gene: .
V gene: TRBV6-4
clone size: .
J gene: TRBJ2-6
CDR3 DNA: TGTGCCAGCAGTGCACAGGCCTCTGGGGCCAACGTCCTGACTTTC
CDR3 protein: CASSAQASGANVLTF

D gene: .
V gene: TRBV14
clone size: .
J gene: TRBJ2-7
CDR3 DNA: TGTGCCAGCAGCCACAGGGCCGGGACCTACGAGCAGTACTTC
CDR3 protein: CASSHRAGTYEQYF

D gene: .
V gene: TRBV14
clone size: few
J gene: TRBJ2-5
CDR3 DNA: TGTGCCAGCAGCCAAGACCTAAGCGAGTACCAAGAGACCCAGTACTTC
CDR3 protein: CASSQDLSEYQETQYF

D gene: .
V gene: TRBV28
clone size: .
J gene: TRBJ2-2
CDR3 DNA: TGTGCCAGCCGACGGTACACCGGGGAGCTGTTTTTT
CDR3 protein: CASRRYTGELFF

D gene: TRBD1
V gene: TRBV29-1
clone size: .
J gene: TRBJ1-4
CDR3 DNA: TGCAGCGTTGTTGGACGCGAGAAAGGGGGCCTAAATGAAAAACTGTTTTTT
CDR3 protein: CSVVGREKGGLNEKLFF

D gene: TRBD1
V gene: TRBV5-6
clone size: .
J gene: TRBJ1-5
CDR3 DNA: TGTGCCAGCAGTTTACAACTCGGGACAGGGATTAATCAGCCCCAGCATTTT
CDR3 protein: CASSLQLGTGINQPQHF

D gene: TRBD1
V gene: TRBV27
clone size: .
J gene: TRBJ2-5
CDR3 DNA: TGTGCCAGCAGTTTAAGGGACAGGGCCCCGAAGTACTTC
CDR3 protein: CASSLRDRAPKYF

D gene: TRBD2
V gene: TRBV5-1
clone size: .
J gene: TRBJ2-3
CDR3 DNA: TGCGCCAGCTCTGGGTGGCTAGCGGGAGGGGATACGCAGTATTTT
CDR3 protein: CASSGWLAGGDTQYF

D gene: .
V gene: TRBV5-1
clone size: .
J gene: TRBJ1-3
CDR3 DNA: TGCGCCAGCAGGCCTACGACGGCAATCTCTGGAAACACCATATATTTT
CDR3 protein: CASRPTTAISGNTIYF

D gene: .
V gene: TRBV27
clone size: once
J gene: TRBJ1-2
CDR3 DNA: TGTGCCAGCAGTTCCTTACCCTATTATGGCTACACCTTC
CDR3 protein: CASSSLPYYGYTF

D gene: TRBD2
V gene: TRBV9
clone size: once
J gene: TRBJ2-7
CDR3 DNA: TGTGCCAGCAGCCCCCGGGTAGCGGGAGGCCCCTACGAGCAGTACTTC
CDR3 protein: CASSPRVAGGPYEQYF

D gene: TRBD1
V gene: TRBV7-3
clone size: .
J gene: TRBJ1-2
CDR3 DNA: TGTGCCAGCAGCTTACGTCCGGACAGGGTTTATGGCTACACCTTC
CDR3 protein: CASSLRPDRVYGYTF